This TCR beta chain was profiled in a study of T cell repertoires in cytomegalovirus infection. Overall study: CMV epitopes, recently identified HLA-C-restricted and well-studied HLA-B-restricted, were used. In public TCR beta signatures, there were indications of both CMV infection and matching HLA type. Study conclusions and caveats: Individuals carrying CMV plus the relevant HLA were identified by cumulative frequency of public TCR beta families. There were HLA-C-restricted CMV-specific TCR beta clonotypes dominating the ex vivo response.

TCRdb passed the reads through MiXCR, listing each CDR3 protein once. The sample consists of 150,000 or so distinct CDR3 sequences, about 31% of them appearing once. V was clipped by 2 bases and J by 7 bases, with 11 bases between them. CDR1 and CDR2 (germline): LNHDA, SQIVND (reference sequence). This CDR3 has 13 amino acids. Remarks on this clonotype: Its antigen is unidentified.

This TCR was recovered from a human donor in good health (CMV status not recorded). Some clones in this sample may be carry-over from other donors' samples. The chain links TRBV19 to TRBJ1-1, with D unresolved. Sequencing used CD8+ T cells from cultured PBMCs, obtained from culture after CMV antigen stimulation. The CDR3 nucleotides read TGTGCCAGTAGTATACGGCCAGGTATTGAAGCTTTCTTT. Residues: CASSIRPGIEAFF.